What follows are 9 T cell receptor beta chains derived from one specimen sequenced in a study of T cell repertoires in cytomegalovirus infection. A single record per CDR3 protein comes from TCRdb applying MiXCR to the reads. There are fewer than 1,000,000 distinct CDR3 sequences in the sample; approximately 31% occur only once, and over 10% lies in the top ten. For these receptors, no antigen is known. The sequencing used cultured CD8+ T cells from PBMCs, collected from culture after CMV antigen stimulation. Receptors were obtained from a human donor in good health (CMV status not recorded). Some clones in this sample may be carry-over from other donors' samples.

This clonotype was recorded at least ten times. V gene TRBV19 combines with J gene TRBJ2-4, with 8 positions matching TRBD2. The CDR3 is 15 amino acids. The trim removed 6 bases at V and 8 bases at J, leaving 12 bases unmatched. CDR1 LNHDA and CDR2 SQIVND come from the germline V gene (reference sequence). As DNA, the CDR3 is TGTGCCAGTAGCAAGCACCGGGGACTAGTTGACATTCAGTACTTC. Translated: CASSKHRGLVDIQYF. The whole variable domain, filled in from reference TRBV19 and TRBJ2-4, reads DGGITQSPKYLFRKEGQNVTLSCEQNLNHDAMYWYRQDPGQGLRLIYYSQIVNDFQKGDIAEGYSVSREKKESFPLTVTSAQKNPTAFYLCASSKHRGLVDIQYFGAGTRLSVL.

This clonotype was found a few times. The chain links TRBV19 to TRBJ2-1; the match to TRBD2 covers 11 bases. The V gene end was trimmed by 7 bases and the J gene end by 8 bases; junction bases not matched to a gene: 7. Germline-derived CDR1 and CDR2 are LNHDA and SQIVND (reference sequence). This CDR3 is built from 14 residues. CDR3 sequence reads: CASTASGGSDEQFF. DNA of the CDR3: TGTGCCAGTACGGCTAGCGGGGGGAGCGATGAGCAGTTCTTC.

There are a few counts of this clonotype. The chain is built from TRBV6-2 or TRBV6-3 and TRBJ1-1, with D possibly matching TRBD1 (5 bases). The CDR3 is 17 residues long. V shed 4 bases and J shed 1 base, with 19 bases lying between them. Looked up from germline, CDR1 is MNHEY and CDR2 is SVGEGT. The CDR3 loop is CASSFDSRGSKNTEAFF. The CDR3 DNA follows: TGTGCCAGCAGTTTTGACAGCCGTGGTAGTAAGAACACTGAAGCTTTCTTT.

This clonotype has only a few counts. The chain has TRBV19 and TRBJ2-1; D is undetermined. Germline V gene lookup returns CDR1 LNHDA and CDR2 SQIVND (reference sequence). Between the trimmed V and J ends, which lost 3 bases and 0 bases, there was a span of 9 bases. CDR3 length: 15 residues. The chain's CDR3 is CASSMKRSSYNEQFF. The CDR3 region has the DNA TGTGCCAGTAGTATGAAACGGAGCTCCTACAATGAGCAGTTCTTC. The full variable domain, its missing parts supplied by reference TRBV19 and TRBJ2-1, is DGGITQSPKYLFRKEGQNVTLSCEQNLNHDAMYWYRQDPGQGLRLIYYSQIVNDFQKGDIAEGYSVSREKKESFPLTVTSAQKNPTAFYLCASSMKRSSYNEQFFGPGTRLTVL.

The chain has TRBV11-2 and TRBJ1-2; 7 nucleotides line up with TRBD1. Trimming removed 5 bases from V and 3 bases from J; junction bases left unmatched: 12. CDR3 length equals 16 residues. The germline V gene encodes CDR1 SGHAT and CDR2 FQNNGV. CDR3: CASSAWVSDRDYGYTF. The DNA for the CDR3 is TGTGCCAGCAGCGCGTGGGTCTCAGACAGGGACTATGGCTACACCTTC.

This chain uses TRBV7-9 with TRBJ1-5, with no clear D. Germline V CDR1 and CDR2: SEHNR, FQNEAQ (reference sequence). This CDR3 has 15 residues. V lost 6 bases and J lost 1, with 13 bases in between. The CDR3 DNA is TGTGCCAGCAGTCCCGGCGACCGCAGCAATCAGCCCCAGCATTTT. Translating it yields CASSPGDRSNQPQHF.

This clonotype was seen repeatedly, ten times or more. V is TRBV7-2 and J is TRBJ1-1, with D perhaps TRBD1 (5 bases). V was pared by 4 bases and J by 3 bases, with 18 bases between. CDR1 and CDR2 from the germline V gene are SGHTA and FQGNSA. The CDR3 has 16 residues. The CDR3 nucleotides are TGTGCCAGCAGCTCCCGGAGGGCAGGGAGGGACACTGAAGCTTTCTTT. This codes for CASSSRRAGRDTEAFF.

CDR3 nucleotide sequence: TGTGCCAGCAGTTTTTTTGAGGGGGCACGGGAGCAGTTCTTC. It specifies CASSFFEGAREQFF. This rearrangement joins TRBV6-1 to TRBJ2-1; 7 bases agree with TRBD1. The ends lost 5 bases at V and 10 bases at J; junction bases unmatched: 11. The CDR3 consists of 14 residues. The germline CDR1 and CDR2 sequences are MNHNS and SASEGT.

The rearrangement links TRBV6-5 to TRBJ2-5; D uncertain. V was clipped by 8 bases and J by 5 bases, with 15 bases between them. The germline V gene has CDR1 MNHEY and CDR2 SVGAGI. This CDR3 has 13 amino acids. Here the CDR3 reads CASRAIGWETQYF. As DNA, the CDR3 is TGTGCCAGCCGGGCCATCGGGTGGGAGACCCAGTACTTC.